This paragraph covers one TCR beta chain sequence. Its antigen is not yet known. No base quality information exists; no much larger clone differs at one position. TCRbeta CDR3 regions were amplified from genomic DNA using the immunoSEQ Assay, a bias-controlled multiplex PCR. Under the source paper's analysis protocol: The number of nucleated cells in each sample was estimated from the amplification of reference gene primers within the assay. To quantify the absolute abundance of each unique TCRbeta CDR3 rearrangement, sequence reads were collapsed and filtered. Productive Simpson clonality was computed per sample as the square root of Simpson's diversity index over productive rearrangements. This immuneACCESS table, as held by TCRdb, lists in-frame sequences with V and J called but not all clones. Of the missing ones, under half trace to an unresolved V gene in checked studies; the others have no known cause. V and J calls plus clone size are reproduced from that table; the DNA served to infer D and trimming. This sample is represented by 220,000 or so clones; 90% of them were singletons. Of the sample, roughly 16% falls within the top ten clones.

These data belong to a study of blood T cell repertoires in COVID-19 (dated by TCRdb to about 2020). With respect to the entire study: Collaborator samples came from the United States, Italy and Spain and covered acute and convalescent phases of COVID-19. The prospective study material was composed of cDNA or gDNA derived from T cells, B-cell-depleted T cells, or PBMCs. Deeply sampled blood TCRbeta repertoires from subjects exposed to, actively infected with, or recovered from COVID-19 were included in the dataset. The repertoires were made available in a free public database intended to serve as a resource for research on the immune response to SARS-CoV-2. Samples came from the ongoing ImmuneRACE study (first 160 participants) plus 1,254 subjects from 6 global collaborators. Nearly every sample came with metadata listing a de-identified subject ID, COVID-19 status, age in years and sex. Where available, HLA class I and class II types were taken from metadata supplied by the sample provider and were not determined by assay-based typing.

Enrolling through a virtual design, the prospective study's participants ranged in age from roughly 18 to 100 years and lived across 20 to 25 United States geographic areas. To assign participants to cohorts, the prospective study relied on clinical history that participants themselves reported in a screening survey and a study questionnaire. A participant counted as exposed if, within 2 weeks of entering the study, that participant had been in contact with someone who had a PCR-confirmed or clinician-diagnosed COVID-19 case. In the prospective study, whole blood, serum and a nasopharyngeal or oropharyngeal swab were collected from each participant by mobile phlebotomists. Participants in the prospective study had the option to provide additional blood draws and questionnaires over a roughly 2-month period. Blood samples from the prospective study were shipped frozen or at room temperature prior to DNA extraction.

What the research found in general, with its limitations: The amount of clinical and demographic metadata varied by source and participant and was provided uncurated.

The clonotype originates from a man aged 25-45 years who had been exposed to COVID-19. Sequenced material: PBMCs or T cells enriched from blood (not recorded which).

The CDR3 amino acid sequence is: CSVEPLRTSGERETQYF. The DNA reads as follows: TGCAGCGTTGAACCCCTCCGGACTAGCGGGGAAAGGGAGACCCAGTACTTC. The V gene is TRBV29-1 and the J gene is TRBJ2-5, and TRBD2 aligns with 12 junction nucleotides. CDR1 and CDR2, looked up from the germline V gene, are SQVTM and ANQGSEA. Trimming accounts for 2 bases at V and 5 bases at J, while the number of junction bases matched to no gene is 12. The CDR3 has 17 amino acids, counting the end cysteine and phenylalanine. Only the CDR3 part of the read is kept: 51 bases, read in frame from the first base. The CDR3, completed at both ends by the reference TRBV29-1 and TRBJ2-5 genes, gives the full variable domain SAVISQKPSRDICQRGTSLTIQCQVDSQVTMMFWYRQQPGQSLTLIATANQGSEATYESGFVIDKFPISRPNLTFSTLTVSNMSPEDSSIYLCSVEPLRTSGERETQYFGPGTRLLVL.